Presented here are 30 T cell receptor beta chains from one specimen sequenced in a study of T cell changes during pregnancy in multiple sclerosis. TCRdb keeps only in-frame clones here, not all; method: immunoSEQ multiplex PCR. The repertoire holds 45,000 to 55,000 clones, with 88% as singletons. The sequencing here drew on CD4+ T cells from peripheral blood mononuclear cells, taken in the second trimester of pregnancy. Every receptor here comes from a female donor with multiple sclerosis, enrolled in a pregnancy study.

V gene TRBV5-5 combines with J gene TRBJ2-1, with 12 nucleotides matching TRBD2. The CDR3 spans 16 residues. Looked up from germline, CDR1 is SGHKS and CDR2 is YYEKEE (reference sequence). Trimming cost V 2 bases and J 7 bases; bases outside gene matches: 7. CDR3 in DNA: TGTGCCAGCAGCTTTGCTAGCGGGAGGGCTAGGAATGAGCAGTTCTTC. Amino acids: CASSFASGRARNEQFF.

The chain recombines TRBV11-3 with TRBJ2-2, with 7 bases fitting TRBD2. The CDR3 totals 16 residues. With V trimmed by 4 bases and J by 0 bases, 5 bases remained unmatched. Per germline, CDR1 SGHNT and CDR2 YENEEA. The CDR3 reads CASSSGGRSNTGELFF. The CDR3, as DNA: TGTGCCAGCAGCTCGGGGGGACGGTCGAACACCGGGGAGCTGTTTTTT.

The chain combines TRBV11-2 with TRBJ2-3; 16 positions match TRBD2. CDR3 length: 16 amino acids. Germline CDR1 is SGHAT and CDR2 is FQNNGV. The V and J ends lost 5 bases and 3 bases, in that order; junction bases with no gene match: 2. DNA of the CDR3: TGTGCCAGCAGCGAGGGACTAGCGGGAGGGACAGATACGCAGTATTTT. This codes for CASSEGLAGGTDTQYF.

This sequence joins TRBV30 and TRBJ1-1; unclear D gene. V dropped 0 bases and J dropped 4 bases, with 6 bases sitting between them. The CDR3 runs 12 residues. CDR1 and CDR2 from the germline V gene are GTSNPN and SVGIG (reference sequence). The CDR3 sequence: CAWSVRGTEAFF. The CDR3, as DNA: TGTGCCTGGAGTGTACGGGGCACTGAAGCTTTCTTT.

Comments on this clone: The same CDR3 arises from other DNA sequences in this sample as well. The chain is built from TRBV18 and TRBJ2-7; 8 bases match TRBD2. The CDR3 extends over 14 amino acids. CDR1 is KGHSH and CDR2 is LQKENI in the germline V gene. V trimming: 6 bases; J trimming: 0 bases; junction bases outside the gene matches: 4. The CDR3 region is CASSPGLVSYEQYF. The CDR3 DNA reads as TGTGCCAGCTCGCCGGGACTAGTCTCCTACGAGCAGTACTTC.

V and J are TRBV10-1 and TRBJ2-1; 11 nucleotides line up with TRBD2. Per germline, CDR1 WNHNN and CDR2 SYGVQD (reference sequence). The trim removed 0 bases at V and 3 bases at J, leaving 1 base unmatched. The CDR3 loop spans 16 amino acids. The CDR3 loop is CASSESGTSGYNEQFF. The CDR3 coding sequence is TGCGCCAGCAGTGAGTCGGGGACTAGCGGCTACAATGAGCAGTTCTTC.

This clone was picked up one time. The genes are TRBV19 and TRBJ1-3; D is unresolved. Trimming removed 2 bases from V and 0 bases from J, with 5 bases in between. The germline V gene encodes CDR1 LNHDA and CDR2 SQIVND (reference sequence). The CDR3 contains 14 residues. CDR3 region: CASSIPGSGNTIYF. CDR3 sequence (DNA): TGTGCCAGTAGTATACCGGGCTCTGGAAACACCATATATTTT.

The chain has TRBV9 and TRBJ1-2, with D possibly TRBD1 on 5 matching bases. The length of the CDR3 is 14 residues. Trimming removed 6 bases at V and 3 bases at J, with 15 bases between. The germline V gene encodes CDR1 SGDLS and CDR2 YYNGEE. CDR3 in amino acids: CASTPRPGYYGYTF. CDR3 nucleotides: TGTGCCAGCACCCCTAGGCCAGGGTACTATGGCTACACCTTC.

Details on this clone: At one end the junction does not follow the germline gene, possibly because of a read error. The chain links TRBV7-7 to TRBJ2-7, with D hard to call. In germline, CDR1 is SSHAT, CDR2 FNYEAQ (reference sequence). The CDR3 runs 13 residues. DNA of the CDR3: TGTGCTAGCAGCTTCGCAGATTCCTACGAGCAGTACTTC. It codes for CASSFADSYEQYF.

The CDR3 DNA reads TGTGCCAGCAGAACCCGACCCGGGGAGACCCAGTACTTC. Translating it yields CASRTRPGETQYF. The rearrangement joins TRBV2 to TRBJ2-5; no reliable D call. The CDR3 contains 13 residues. V was shortened by 6 bases and J by 5 bases, with 13 bases between the two germline ends. Germline CDR1 and CDR2: SNHLY and FYNNEI.

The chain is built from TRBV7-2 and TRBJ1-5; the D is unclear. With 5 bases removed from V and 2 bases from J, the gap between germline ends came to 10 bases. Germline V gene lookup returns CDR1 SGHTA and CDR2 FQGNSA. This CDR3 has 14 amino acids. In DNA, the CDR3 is TGTGCCAGCAGCCCCGAAGCTGGCAATCAGCCCCAGCATTTT. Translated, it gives CASSPEAGNQPQHF.

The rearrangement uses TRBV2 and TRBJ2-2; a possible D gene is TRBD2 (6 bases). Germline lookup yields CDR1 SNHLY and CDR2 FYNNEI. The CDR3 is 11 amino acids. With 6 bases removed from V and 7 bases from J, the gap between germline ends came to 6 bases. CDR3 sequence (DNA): TGTGCCAGCAGGGGGGGCGGGGAGCTGTTTTTT. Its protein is CASRGGGELFF.

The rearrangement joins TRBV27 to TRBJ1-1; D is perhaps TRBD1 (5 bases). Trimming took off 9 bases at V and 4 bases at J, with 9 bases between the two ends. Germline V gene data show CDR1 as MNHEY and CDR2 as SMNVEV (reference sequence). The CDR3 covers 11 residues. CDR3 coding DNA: TGTGCCAGTCAGGGATTCACTGAAGCTTTCTTT. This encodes CASQGFTEAFF.

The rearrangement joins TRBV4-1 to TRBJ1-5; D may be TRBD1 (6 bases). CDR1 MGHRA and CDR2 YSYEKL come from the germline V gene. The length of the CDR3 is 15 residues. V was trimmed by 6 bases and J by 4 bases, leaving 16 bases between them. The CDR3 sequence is CASRGEWGQNQPQHF. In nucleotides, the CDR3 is TGCGCCAGCAGGGGTGAATGGGGGCAAAATCAGCCCCAGCATTTT.

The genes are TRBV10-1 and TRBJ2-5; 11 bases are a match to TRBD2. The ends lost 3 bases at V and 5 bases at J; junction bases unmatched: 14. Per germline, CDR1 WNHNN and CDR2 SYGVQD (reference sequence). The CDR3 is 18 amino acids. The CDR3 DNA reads TGCGCCAGCAGTGATCCCAATAGCGGGAGGGCCCTCGGGGAGACCCAGTACTTC. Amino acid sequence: CASSDPNSGRALGETQYF.

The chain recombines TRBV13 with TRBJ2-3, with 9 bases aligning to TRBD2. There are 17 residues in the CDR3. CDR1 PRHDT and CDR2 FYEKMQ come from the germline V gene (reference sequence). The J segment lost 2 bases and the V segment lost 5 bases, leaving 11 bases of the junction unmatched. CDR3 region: CASSIRFLAGPTDTQYF. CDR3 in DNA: TGTGCCAGCAGCATCAGATTTCTAGCGGGGCCCACAGATACGCAGTATTTT.

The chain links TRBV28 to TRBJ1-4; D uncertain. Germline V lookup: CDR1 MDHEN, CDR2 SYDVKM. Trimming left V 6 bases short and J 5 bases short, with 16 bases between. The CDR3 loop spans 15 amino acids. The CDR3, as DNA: TGTGCCAGCAGACAAAGCGGAAAATCGAATGAAAAACTGTTTTTT. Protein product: CASRQSGKSNEKLFF. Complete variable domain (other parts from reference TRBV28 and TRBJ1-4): DVKVTQSSRYLVKRTGEKVFLECVQDMDHENMFWYRQDPGLGLRLIYFSYDVKMKEKGDIPEGYSVSREKKERFSLILESASTNQTSMYLCASRQSGKSNEKLFFGSGTQLSVL.

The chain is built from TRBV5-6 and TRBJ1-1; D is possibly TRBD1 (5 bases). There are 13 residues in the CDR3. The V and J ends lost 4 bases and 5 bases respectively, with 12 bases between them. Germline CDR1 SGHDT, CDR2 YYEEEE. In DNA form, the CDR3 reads TGTGCCAGCAGCCGCGGGGGGTATACTGAAGCTTTCTTT. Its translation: CASSRGGYTEAFF.

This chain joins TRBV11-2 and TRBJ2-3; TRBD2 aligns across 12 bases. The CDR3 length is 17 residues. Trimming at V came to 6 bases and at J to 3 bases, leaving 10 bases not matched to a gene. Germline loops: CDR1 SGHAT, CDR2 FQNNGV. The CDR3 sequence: CASRTSGRTRRTDTQYF. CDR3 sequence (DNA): TGTGCCAGCAGGACTAGCGGGAGAACTCGGAGGACAGATACGCAGTATTTT. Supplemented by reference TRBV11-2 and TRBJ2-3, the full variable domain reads EAGVAQSPRYKIIEKRQSVAFWCNPISGHATLYWYQQILGQGPKLLIQFQNNGVVDDSQLPKDRFSAERLKGVDSTLKIQPAKLEDSAVYLCASRTSGRTRRTDTQYFGPGTRLTVL.

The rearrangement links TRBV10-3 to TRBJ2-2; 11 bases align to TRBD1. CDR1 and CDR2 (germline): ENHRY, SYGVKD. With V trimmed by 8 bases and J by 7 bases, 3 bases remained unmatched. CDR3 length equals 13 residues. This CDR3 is CAISGQGDGELFF. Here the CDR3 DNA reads TGTGCCATCTCGGGACAGGGGGACGGGGAGCTGTTTTTT.

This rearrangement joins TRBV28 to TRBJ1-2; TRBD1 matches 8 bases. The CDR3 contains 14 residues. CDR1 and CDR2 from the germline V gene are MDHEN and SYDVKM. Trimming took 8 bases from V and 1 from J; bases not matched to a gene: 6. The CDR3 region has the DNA TGTGCCAGCGCCGGACAGGGCCTTAACTATGGCTACACCTTC. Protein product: CASAGQGLNYGYTF.

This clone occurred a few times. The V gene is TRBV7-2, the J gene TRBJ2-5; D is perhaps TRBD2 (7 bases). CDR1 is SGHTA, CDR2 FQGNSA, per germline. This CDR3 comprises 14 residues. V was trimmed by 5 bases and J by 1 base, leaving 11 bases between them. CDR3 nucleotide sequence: TGTGCCAGCAGCGTGGGAGGGGGCCAAGAGACCCAGTACTTC. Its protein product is CASSVGGGQETQYF.

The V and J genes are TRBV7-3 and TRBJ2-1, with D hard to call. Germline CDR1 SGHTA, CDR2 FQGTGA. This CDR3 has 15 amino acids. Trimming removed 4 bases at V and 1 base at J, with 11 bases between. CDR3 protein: CASSSLELSYNEQFF. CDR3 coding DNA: TGTGCCAGCAGCTCTCTAGAATTATCCTACAATGAGCAGTTCTTC.

The CDR3 sequence: CASSREDRVRGYTF. The CDR3 DNA follows: TGTGCCAGCAGTCGGGAAGACAGGGTTCGCGGCTACACCTTC. The chain has TRBV28 and TRBJ1-2; 7 nucleotides match TRBD1. V gave up 5 bases and J gave up 8 bases; unmatched junction bases: 11. The CDR3 has 14 amino acids. Germline CDR1 reads MDHEN; CDR2 reads SYDVKM.

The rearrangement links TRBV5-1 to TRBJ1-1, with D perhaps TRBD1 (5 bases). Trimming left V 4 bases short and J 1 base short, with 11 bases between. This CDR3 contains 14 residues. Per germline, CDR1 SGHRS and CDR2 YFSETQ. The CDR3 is CASSPGHENTEAFF. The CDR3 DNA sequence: TGCGCCAGCAGCCCAGGACACGAGAACACTGAAGCTTTCTTT.

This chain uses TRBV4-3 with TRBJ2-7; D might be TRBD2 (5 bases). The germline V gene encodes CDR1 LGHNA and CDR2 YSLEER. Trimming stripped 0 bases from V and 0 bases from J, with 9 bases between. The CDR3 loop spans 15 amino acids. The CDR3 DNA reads TGCGCCAGCAGCCAAGACATAGCGCGCTCCTACGAGCAGTACTTC. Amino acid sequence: CASSQDIARSYEQYF.

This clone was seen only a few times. The CDR3 DNA is TGTGCCAGGGGTAGCGGGAGGCGTGGGGCCAACGTCCTGACTTTC. It yields the protein CARGSGRRGANVLTF. V and J are TRBV11-2 and TRBJ2-6; TRBD2 matches 10 bases. V dropped 9 bases and J dropped 3; count of bases not matched to a gene: 5. The CDR3 contains 15 residues. Germline CDR1 SGHAT, CDR2 FQNNGV.

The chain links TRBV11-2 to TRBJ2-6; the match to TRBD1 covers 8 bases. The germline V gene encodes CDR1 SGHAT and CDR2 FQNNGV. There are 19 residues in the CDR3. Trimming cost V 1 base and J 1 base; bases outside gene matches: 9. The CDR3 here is CASSLALGQASSGANVLTF. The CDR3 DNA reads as TGTGCCAGCAGCTTAGCTCTGGGACAGGCATCATCTGGGGCCAACGTCCTGACTTTC. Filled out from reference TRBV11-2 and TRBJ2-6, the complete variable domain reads EAGVAQSPRYKIIEKRQSVAFWCNPISGHATLYWYQQILGQGPKLLIQFQNNGVVDDSQLPKDRFSAERLKGVDSTLKIQPAKLEDSAVYLCASSLALGQASSGANVLTFGAGSRLTVL.

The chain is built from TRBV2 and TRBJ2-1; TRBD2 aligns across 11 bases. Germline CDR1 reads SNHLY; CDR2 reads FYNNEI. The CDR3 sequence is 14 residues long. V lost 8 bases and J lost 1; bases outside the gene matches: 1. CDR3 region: CASASGRSYNEQFF. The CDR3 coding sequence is TGTGCCAGCGCTAGCGGGAGGTCCTACAATGAGCAGTTCTTC. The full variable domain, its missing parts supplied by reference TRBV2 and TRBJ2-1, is EPEVTQTPSHQVTQMGQEVILRCVPISNHLYFYWYRQILGQKVEFLVSFYNNEISEKSEIFDDQFSVERPDGSNFTLKIRSTKLEDSAMYFCASASGRSYNEQFFGPGTRLTVL.

The CDR3 coding sequence is TGTGCCAGCATCCGGACAGGGGGCTACGAGCAGTACTTC. Translated, it gives CASIRTGGYEQYF. The chain uses TRBV27 and TRBJ2-7; 10 positions agree with TRBD1. Unmatched junction bases numbered 3, after V lost 7 bases and J lost 3 bases. The CDR3 contains 13 residues. Germline V CDR1 and CDR2: MNHEY, SMNVEV (reference sequence).